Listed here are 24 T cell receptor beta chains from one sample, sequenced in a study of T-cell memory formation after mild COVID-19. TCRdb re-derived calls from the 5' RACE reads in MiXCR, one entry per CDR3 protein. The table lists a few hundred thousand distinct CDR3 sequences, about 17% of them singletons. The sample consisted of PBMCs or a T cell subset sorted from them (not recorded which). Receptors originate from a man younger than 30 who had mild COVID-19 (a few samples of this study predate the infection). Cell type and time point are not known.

The CDR3, as DNA: TGTGCCAGCAGCGTAGACTCCGGACAGGGAAAAGAGACCCAGTACTTC. The encoded protein is CASSVDSGQGKETQYF. The gene calls are TRBV9 and TRBJ2-5, with TRBD1 identical over 8 bases. The V segment lost 0 bases and the J segment 3 bases; nucleotides outside the gene matches: 7. The CDR3 is made up of 16 amino acids. Germline V gives CDR1 SGDLS, CDR2 YYNGEE. The full variable domain, completed using reference TRBV9 and TRBJ2-5, is DSGVTQTPKHLITATGQRVTLRCSPRSGDLSVYWYQQSLDQGLQFLIQYYNGEERAKGNILERFSAQQFPDLHSELNLSSLELGDSALYFCASSVDSGQGKETQYFGPGTRLLVL.

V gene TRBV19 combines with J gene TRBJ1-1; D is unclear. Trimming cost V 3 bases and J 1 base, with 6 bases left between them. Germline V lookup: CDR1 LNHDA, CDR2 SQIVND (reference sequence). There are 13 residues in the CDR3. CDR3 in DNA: TGTGCCAGTAGTATCGGGAGGAACACTGAAGCTTTCTTT. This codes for CASSIGRNTEAFF. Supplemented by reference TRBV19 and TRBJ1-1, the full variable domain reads DGGITQSPKYLFRKEGQNVTLSCEQNLNHDAMYWYRQDPGQGLRLIYYSQIVNDFQKGDIAEGYSVSREKKESFPLTVTSAQKNPTAFYLCASSIGRNTEAFFGQGTRLTVV.

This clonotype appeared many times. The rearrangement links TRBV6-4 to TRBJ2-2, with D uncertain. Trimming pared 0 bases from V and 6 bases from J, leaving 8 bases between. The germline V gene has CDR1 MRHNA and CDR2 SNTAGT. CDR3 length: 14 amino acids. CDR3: CASSDSRMSGELFF. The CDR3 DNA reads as TGTGCCAGCAGTGACTCGAGAATGTCCGGGGAGCTGTTTTTT.

Written as DNA, the CDR3 is TGCGCCAGCAGAGTATTCGCGGGGAAGGTTCGTGAAAAACTGTTTTTT. Protein sequence: CASRVFAGKVREKLFF. V gene TRBV23-1 combines with J gene TRBJ1-4; D ambiguous. TRBV23-1 is annotated as an ORF whose role is uncertain. Trimming took 6 bases from V and 7 from J, leaving 21 bases between them. The CDR3 spans 16 residues.

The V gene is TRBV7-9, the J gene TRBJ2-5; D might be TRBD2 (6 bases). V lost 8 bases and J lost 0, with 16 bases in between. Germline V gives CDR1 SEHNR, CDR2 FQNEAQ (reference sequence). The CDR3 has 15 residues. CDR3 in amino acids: CASGEVGVYQETQYF. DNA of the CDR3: TGTGCCAGCGGGGAGGTGGGGGTATACCAAGAGACCCAGTACTTC.

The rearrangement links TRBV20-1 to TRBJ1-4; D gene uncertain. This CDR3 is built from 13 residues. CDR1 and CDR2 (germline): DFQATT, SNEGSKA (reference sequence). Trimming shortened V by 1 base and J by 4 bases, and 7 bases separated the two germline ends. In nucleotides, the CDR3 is TGCAGTGCTAGAGCAGCGATTAATGAAAAACTGTTTTTT. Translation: CSARAAINEKLFF.

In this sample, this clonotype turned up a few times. In nucleotides, the CDR3 is TGTGCCAGCAGTTCCAGGGAAGCCGGGGAGCTGTTTTTT. Translated: CASSSREAGELFF. The chain links TRBV6-5 to TRBJ2-2; weak D call: TRBD1 (5 bases). Germline CDR1 MNHEY, CDR2 SVGAGI. The V gene lost 4 bases and the J gene lost 6 bases, with 9 bases spanning the gap. There are 13 residues in the CDR3.

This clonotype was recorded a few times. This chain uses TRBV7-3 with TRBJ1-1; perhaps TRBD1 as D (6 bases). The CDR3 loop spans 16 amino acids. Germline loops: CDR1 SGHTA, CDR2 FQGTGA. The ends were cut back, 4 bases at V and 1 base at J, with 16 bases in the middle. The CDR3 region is CASSSPGGQKNTEAFF. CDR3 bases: TGTGCCAGCAGCTCCCCCGGTGGACAGAAGAACACTGAAGCTTTCTTT. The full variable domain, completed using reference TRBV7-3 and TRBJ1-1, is GAGVSQTPSNKVTEKGKYVELRCDPISGHTALYWYRQSLGQGPEFLIYFQGTGAADDSGLPNDRFFAVRPEGSVSTLKIQRTERGDSAVYLCASSSPGGQKNTEAFFGQGTRLTVV.

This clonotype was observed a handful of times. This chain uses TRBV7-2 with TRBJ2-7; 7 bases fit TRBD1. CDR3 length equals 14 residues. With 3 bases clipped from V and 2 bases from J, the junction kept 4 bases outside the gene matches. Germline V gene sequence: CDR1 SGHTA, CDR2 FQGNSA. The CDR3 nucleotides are TGTGCCAGCAGCTTCACAGGGACAGCCTACGAGCAGTACTTC. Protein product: CASSFTGTAYEQYF.

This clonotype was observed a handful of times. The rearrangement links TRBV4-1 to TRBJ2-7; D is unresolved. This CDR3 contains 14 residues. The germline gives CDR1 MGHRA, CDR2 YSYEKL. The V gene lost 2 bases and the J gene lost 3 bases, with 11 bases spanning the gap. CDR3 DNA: TGCGCCAGCAGCCAAACTCAGGATTTCTACGAGCAGTACGTC. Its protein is CASSQTQDFYEQYV.

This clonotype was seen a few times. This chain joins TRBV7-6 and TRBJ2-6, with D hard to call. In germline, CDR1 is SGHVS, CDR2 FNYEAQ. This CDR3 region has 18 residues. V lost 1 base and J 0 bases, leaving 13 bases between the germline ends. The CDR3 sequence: CASSLEPALSSGANVLTF. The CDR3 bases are TGTGCCAGCAGCTTAGAACCAGCTCTGAGCTCTGGGGCCAACGTCCTGACTTTC.

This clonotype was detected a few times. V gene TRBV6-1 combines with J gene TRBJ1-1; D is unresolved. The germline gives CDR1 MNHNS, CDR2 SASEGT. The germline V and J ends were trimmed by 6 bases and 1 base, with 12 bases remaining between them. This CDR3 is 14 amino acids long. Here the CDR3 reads CASSVVRANTEAFF. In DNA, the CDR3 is TGTGCCAGCAGCGTCGTACGGGCGAACACTGAAGCTTTCTTT.

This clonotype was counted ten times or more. In DNA form, the CDR3 reads TGCGCCAGCAGCCAAGGTACTGGGGAGACCCAGTACTTC. It encodes CASSQGTGETQYF. The chain carries TRBV4-3 and TRBJ2-5; no clear D gene. The V end lost 1 base, the J end lost 5 bases, and 8 bases lay between the germline ends. Germline CDR1 reads LGHNA; CDR2 reads YSLEER. The CDR3 has 13 amino acids.

CDR3 loop: CASSSRGPSRYQETQYF. In DNA, the CDR3 is TGTGCCAGCAGCTCCCGCGGGCCTAGCAGGTACCAAGAGACCCAGTACTTC. V and J are TRBV11-2 and TRBJ2-5, with D perhaps matching TRBD2 (5 bases). The V gene's germline CDR1 is SGHAT and CDR2 FQNNGV. The V end lost 4 bases, the J end lost 0 bases, and 18 bases lay between the germline ends. This CDR3 has 17 amino acids.

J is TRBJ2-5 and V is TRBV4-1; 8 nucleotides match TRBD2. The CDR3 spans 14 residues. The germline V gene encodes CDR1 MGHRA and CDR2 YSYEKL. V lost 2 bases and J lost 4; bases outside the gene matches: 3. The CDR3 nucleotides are TGCGCCAGCAGCCAACCTGCGGGAGGAGAGACCCAGTACTTC. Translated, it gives CASSQPAGGETQYF.

The CDR3 spells CASSFLSQNQPQHF. CDR3 in DNA: TGTGCCAGCAGTTTTCTATCCCAGAATCAGCCCCAGCATTTT. The chain joins TRBV12-3 or TRBV12-4 to TRBJ1-5, with no clear D. This CDR3 comprises 14 residues. V lost 3 bases and J 4 bases, leaving 10 bases between the germline ends.

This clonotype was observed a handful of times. The CDR3 region is CASSWESVYNEQFF. DNA of the CDR3: TGTGCCAGTAGTTGGGAGTCGGTGTACAATGAGCAGTTCTTC. The chain links TRBV19 to TRBJ2-1; D possibly corresponds to TRBD2 (5 bases). This CDR3 is 14 amino acids long. Per germline, CDR1 LNHDA and CDR2 SQIVND (reference sequence). V lost 5 bases and J 4 bases, leaving 12 bases between the germline ends.

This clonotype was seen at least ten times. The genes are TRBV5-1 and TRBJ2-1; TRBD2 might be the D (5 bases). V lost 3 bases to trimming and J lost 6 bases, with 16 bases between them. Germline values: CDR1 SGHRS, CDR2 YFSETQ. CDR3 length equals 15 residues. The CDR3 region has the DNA TGCGCCAGCAGCTGGGGTTCGGGATGGGGCAATGAGCAGTTCTTC. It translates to CASSWGSGWGNEQFF.

CDR3 sequence reads: CASSYNSAGGPYEQFF. The CDR3 DNA reads as TGTGCCAGCAGTTATAATTCAGCGGGGGGGCCTTATGAGCAGTTCTTC. V usage is TRBV6-2 or TRBV6-3 and J usage is TRBJ2-1, with 10 bases matching TRBD2. Trimming took 3 bases from V and 8 from J; bases not matched to a gene: 10. The germline V gene encodes CDR1 MNHEY and CDR2 SVGEGT. The CDR3 extends over 16 amino acids.

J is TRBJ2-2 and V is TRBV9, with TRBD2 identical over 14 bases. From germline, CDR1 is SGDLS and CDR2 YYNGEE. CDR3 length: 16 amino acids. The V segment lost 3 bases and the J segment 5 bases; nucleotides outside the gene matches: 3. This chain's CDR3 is CASSGLAGGGTGELFF. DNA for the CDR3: TGTGCCAGCAGCGGACTAGCGGGAGGGGGAACCGGGGAGCTGTTTTTT. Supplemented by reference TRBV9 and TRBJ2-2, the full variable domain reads DSGVTQTPKHLITATGQRVTLRCSPRSGDLSVYWYQQSLDQGLQFLIQYYNGEERAKGNILERFSAQQFPDLHSELNLSSLELGDSALYFCASSGLAGGGTGELFFGEGSRLTVL.

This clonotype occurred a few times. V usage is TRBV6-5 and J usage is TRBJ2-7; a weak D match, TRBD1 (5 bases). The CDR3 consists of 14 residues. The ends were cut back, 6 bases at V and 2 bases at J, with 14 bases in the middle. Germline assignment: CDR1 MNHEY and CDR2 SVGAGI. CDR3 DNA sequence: TGTGCCAGCAGCAAGCCAGGGAACCCCTACGAGCAGTACTTC. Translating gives CASSKPGNPYEQYF.

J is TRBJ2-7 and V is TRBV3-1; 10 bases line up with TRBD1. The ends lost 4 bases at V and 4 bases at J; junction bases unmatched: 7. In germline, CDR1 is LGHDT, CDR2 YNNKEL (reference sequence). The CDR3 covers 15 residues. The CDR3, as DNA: TGTGCCAGCAGCCGACAGGGGGCGCCGATGTACGAGCAGTACTTC. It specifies CASSRQGAPMYEQYF.

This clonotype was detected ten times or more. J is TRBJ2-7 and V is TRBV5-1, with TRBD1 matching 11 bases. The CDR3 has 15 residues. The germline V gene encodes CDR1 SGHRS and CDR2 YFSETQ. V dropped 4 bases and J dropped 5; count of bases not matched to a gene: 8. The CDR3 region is CASSVPGQGANEQYF. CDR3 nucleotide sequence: TGCGCCAGCAGCGTCCCTGGACAGGGGGCTAACGAGCAGTACTTC.

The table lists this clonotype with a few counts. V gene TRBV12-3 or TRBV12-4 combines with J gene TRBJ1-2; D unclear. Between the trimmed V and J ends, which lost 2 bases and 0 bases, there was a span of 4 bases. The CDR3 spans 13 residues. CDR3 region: CASSLLANYGYTF. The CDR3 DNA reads TGTGCCAGCAGTTTATTGGCTAACTATGGCTACACCTTC.